These 13 T cell receptor beta chains originate from one sample sequenced in a study of neurological immune-mediated disorders. TCRdb used MiXCR to reprocess the 5' RACE reads, holding one entry per CDR3 protein. The data contain approximately 74,000 distinct CDR3 sequences, roughly 9% of them seen just once; the ten biggest clones take up less than 2%. Sequences were obtained from PBMCs. The receptors shown here come from a man aged 45-65 years in good health.

This clonotype was seen repeatedly, ten times or more. This rearrangement joins TRBV5-1 to TRBJ2-7; D may correspond to TRBD1 or TRBD2 (5 bases each). The CDR3 is 15 residues long. Looked up from germline, CDR1 is SGHRS and CDR2 is YFSETQ. V lost 4 bases to trimming and J lost 6 bases, with 20 bases between them. This chain's CDR3 is CASSLTIGTTREQYF. The CDR3 bases are TGCGCCAGCAGCCTAACAATTGGGACCACACGCGAGCAGTACTTC.

This clonotype was found many times. The gene calls are TRBV15 and TRBJ1-2; weak D call: TRBD1 (6 bases). Trimming left V 5 bases short and J 8 bases short, with 15 bases between. This CDR3 is built from 13 residues. Germline V lookup: CDR1 LNHNV, CDR2 YYDKDF (reference sequence). Here the CDR3 DNA reads TGTGCCACCAGCCGGGCACAGGGTGGGGGCTACACCTTC. The encoded protein is CATSRAQGGGYTF.

Turning to this clonotype: With a much larger clone just one base away, this may be a read error. V usage is TRBV11-3 and J usage is TRBJ1-1; no clear D gene. Germline CDR1 and CDR2: SGHNT and YENEEA. This CDR3 has 12 residues. CDR3 nucleotide sequence: TGTGCCATCAGCTCAGGTGGGGCTGAAGCTTTCTTT. This codes for CAISSGGAEAFF.

This clonotype was counted many times. The chain carries TRBV7-3 and TRBJ2-1; 7 positions agree with TRBD1. This CDR3 region has 14 residues. Unmatched junction bases numbered 3, after V lost 5 bases and J lost 2 bases. CDR1 and CDR2 from the germline V gene are SGHTA and FQGTGA. The DNA of the CDR3 is TGTGCCAGCAGCGCGACAGGGCCCTACAATGAGCAGTTCTTC. Translating it yields CASSATGPYNEQFF.

This clonotype was detected ten times or more. The rearrangement joins TRBV27 to TRBJ1-2, with D maybe TRBD1 (6 bases). CDR1 and CDR2 (germline): MNHEY, SMNVEV (reference sequence). Trimming cost V 6 bases and J 4 bases, with 12 bases left between them. This CDR3 is 13 amino acids long. For the CDR3, the DNA is TGTGCCAGCAGCCTGGACAGAAGCTATGGCTACACCTTC. Its protein is CASSLDRSYGYTF.

The V and J genes are TRBV29-1 and TRBJ2-2; tentatively, D is TRBD1 (5 bases). Trimming stripped 7 bases from V and 0 bases from J, with 15 bases between. This CDR3 comprises 15 residues. Germline CDR1 is SQVTM and CDR2 is ANQGSEA. The DNA for the CDR3 is TGCAGCGCGCGAGACAGTGGAGCGAACACCGGGGAGCTGTTTTTT. Translated: CSARDSGANTGELFF.

This clonotype was seen a few times. The chain carries TRBV12-3 or TRBV12-4 and TRBJ1-5; tentatively, D is TRBD1 (6 bases). Trimming shortened V by 4 bases and J by 8 bases, and 12 bases separated the two germline ends. The CDR3 sequence is 13 residues long. The CDR3: CASSSGGGEPQHF. CDR3 DNA sequence: TGTGCCAGCAGTTCCGGGGGCGGGGAGCCCCAGCATTTT.

The V and J genes are TRBV7-9 and TRBJ1-1; 8 positions match TRBD1. Germline assignment: CDR1 SEHNR and CDR2 FQNEAQ (reference sequence). The ends lost 4 bases at V and 1 base at J; junction bases unmatched: 14. The CDR3 runs 18 residues. The CDR3 is CASSSQGGDRGTNTEAFF. CDR3 sequence (DNA): TGTGCCAGCAGCTCCCAGGGGGGAGACAGGGGAACGAACACTGAAGCTTTCTTT.

The table lists this clonotype with many counts. The chain joins TRBV20-1 to TRBJ2-1; 7 positions agree with TRBD1. Trimming cost V 6 bases and J 0 bases; bases outside gene matches: 11. Germline assignment: CDR1 DFQATT and CDR2 SNEGSKA (reference sequence). The CDR3 is 16 amino acids. The CDR3 spells CSASKGAFSSYNEQFF. The CDR3 DNA reads TGCAGTGCCTCAAAGGGGGCCTTCAGCTCCTACAATGAGCAGTTCTTC.

This clonotype was detected many times. The V and J genes are TRBV3-1 and TRBJ2-3, with TRBD1 identical over 7 bases. Trimming at V came to 0 bases and at J to 7 bases, leaving 7 bases not matched to a gene. CDR1 LGHDT and CDR2 YNNKEL come from the germline V gene (reference sequence). The CDR3 has 15 amino acids. CDR3 sequence (DNA): TGTGCCAGCAGCCAAGACGACAGGGCTCGAAATACGCAGTATTTT. This codes for CASSQDDRARNTQYF.

This clonotype was seen ten or more times. The chain couples TRBV5-1 to TRBJ2-2; D ambiguous. Germline CDR1 reads SGHRS; CDR2 reads YFSETQ. The CDR3 contains 16 residues. V was cut by 4 bases and J by 0 bases, with 13 bases left in between. The CDR3 nucleotides read TGCGCCAGCAGCCCGGCTTTAGGCGCGAACACCGGGGAGCTGTTTTTT. Residues: CASSPALGANTGELFF.

This clonotype appeared many times. The gene calls are TRBV7-2 and TRBJ2-2; TRBD1 might be the D (5 bases). Germline V gives CDR1 SGHTA, CDR2 FQGNSA. V lost 2 bases to trimming and J lost 3 bases, with 16 bases between them. This CDR3 is 17 amino acids long. The CDR3 nucleotides are TGTGCCAGCAGCTTAAGGGGTCTAGGGGCTCACACCGGGGAGCTGTTTTTT. Translated: CASSLRGLGAHTGELFF.

This clonotype was detected many times. J is TRBJ2-4 and V is TRBV7-2, with TRBD2 matching over 9 bases. The V and J ends lost 6 bases and 14 bases, in that order; junction bases with no gene match: 8. The CDR3 totals 12 residues. Per the germline V gene, CDR1 is SGHTA and CDR2 is FQGNSA. For the CDR3, the DNA is TGTGCCAGCAGACAAGCGGGAGGCCCAGAGTACTTC. Translating gives CASRQAGGPEYF.